The TCR beta chain under discussion was sequenced for a study of T cells in Graves' hyperthyroidism and ophthalmopathy (dated by TCRdb to about 2019). Study-wide context: Peripheral blood was sampled at the time of initial diagnosis, prior to any treatment. The approximately 95 discovery patients were divided at random into training and test sets in a 7:3 ratio. According to the paper, TCR Vbeta CDR3 sequencing was carried out on some 140 peripheral blood samples, which came from 40 to 45 ophthalmopathy, approximately 72 hyperthyroidism and around 17 progressor patients. Following sampling, methimazole starting at 30 mg daily was given to hyperthyroidism patients, and high-dose intravenous methylprednisolone was given to ophthalmopathy patients. The study also compared thyroid tissue and blood T-cell repertoires from about 6 Graves' hyperthyroidism patients. Whether ophthalmopathy could be predicted prospectively was tested in an independent validation cohort made up of under 20 hyperthyroidism patients plus 17 patients who later progressed to ophthalmopathy. A discovery cohort of about a hundred patients, about 40 with Graves' ophthalmopathy and more than 55 with stable Graves' hyperthyroidism, was used to find distinguishing TCR V-J signatures.

Stable Graves' hyperthyroidism was defined as the absence of progression to ophthalmopathy over 18 months of follow-up. Hyperthyroidism patients were newly diagnosed, had a disease duration of under 2 months, and were aged 18 to 65 years. Exclusion was applied to patients with uncontrolled infections, other autoimmune diseases, pregnancy or lactation. Clinical symptoms, serum thyroxine and TRAb, thyroid ultrasound, and orbital computed tomography formed the basis for the diagnoses. PBMCs were separated from 8 to 10 ml of fresh peripheral blood using Ficoll-Paque density gradient centrifugation. Total RNA was extracted using Trizol reagent, and RNA quality was assessed on an Agilent 2100 Bioanalyzer. This clonotype was seen a handful of times. Its antigen is not yet known. Base qualities are not at hand, and no much larger clone is one base apart. Beyond this particular receptor, the publication reports: No statistical method was used to fix the sample size in advance, and group allocation was not hidden from the investigators. A 13 V-J signature model separated ophthalmopathy from stable hyperthyroidism, with 87.88% sensitivity and 81.08% specificity in cross-validation and 80%/75% in testing. In validation, the model predicted progression to ophthalmopathy a median of approximately 6.6 months before onset, with roughly 68% sensitivity and about 72% specificity. Most expanded thyroid clonotypes (frequency above 0.001) were also detected in blood, suggesting blood repertoires may reflect thyroid immune responses.

Amplification of TCR beta CDR3 regions was carried out from RNA transcripts. For the first round of RT-PCR on the TCR CDR3, the HTBI primer set was used together with the Qiagen OneStep RT-PCR kit. Libraries were constructed in a second round of multiplex PCR, after which size selection and purification were performed. Libraries were sequenced paired-end with 100 bp reads on an Illumina HiSeq2000. The paper's processing steps were these. SOAPnuke was used to process the raw data, removing reads that contained adapters or uncalled bases, had a mean Phred below 15, or lacked an exact match to the constant primer or identifier. COPE v1.2.5 was used to merge high-quality paired reads, and clonotypes were defined as unique nucleotide sequences. MiTCR v1.1 was used to align the clonotypes against IMGT TRBV, TRBD and TRBJ reference segments. Only V-J combinations with frequency above 0.0001, covering 99% to 99.2% of repertoires, were analysed. The TCS score was defined as the ratio of F50 (clonal expansion) to E x V (chaos), calculated using BLOSUM62-based TCRdist between CDR3 peptides within each V-J. Welch's t-statistics and random forest reduced 450 to 600 V-J features to some 14, which were used in a naive Bayes classifier (R e1071). TCRdb took the public reads, trimmed them with fastp at Q25, ran MiXCR for clone calling and kept in-frame beta chains. CDR3 protein duplicates are merged, each entry listing the most common genes and DNA. These V and J calls originate from TCRdb's pipeline instead of the authors' own analysis. Recorded for this sample are about 560,000 distinct CDR3 sequences; 16% of them occurred a single time. More than 15% of the sample rests with the top ten.

Based on the germline V gene (reference sequence), the CDR1 and CDR2 sequences are GTSNPN and SVGIG. Inclusive of the bounding cysteine and phenylalanine, the CDR3 is 12 residues long. Only the CDR3 region is kept as DNA, spanning 36 bases read in frame from base 1. V has 4 bases trimmed and J has 8 bases trimmed; junction bases matching no gene number 6. The TCR originated in a woman younger than 35 with Graves' hyperthyroidism. Material: blood. Rearrangement joined TRBV30 to TRBJ1-2; 8 bases in the middle match TRBD1. The CDR3 protein sequence reads: CAWIQGVWGYTF. The DNA sequence is given as TGTGCCTGGATACAGGGGGTCTGGGGCTACACCTTC. With all but the CDR3 taken from the reference TRBV30 and TRBJ1-2 genes, the full variable domain is: SQTIHQWPATLVQPVGSPLSLECTVEGTSNPNLYWYRQAAGRGLQLLFYSVGIGQISSEVPQNLSASRPQDRQFILSSKKLLLSDSGFYLCAWIQGVWGYTFGSGTRLTVV.